This TCR beta chain originates from a study of T cell repertoires in cytomegalovirus infection. General observations from the study: There were carriers of CMV plus the relevant HLA, and cumulative public TCR beta family frequency identified them. Dominant in the ex vivo response were TCR beta clonotypes restricted by HLA-C and specific for CMV.

This clonotype was observed at least ten times. Its antigen is still unknown. CDR1 SGHRS and CDR2 YFSETQ come from the germline V gene. The germline V and J ends were trimmed by 6 bases and 3 bases, with 13 bases remaining between them. This CDR3 comprises 14 residues. TCRdb used MiXCR to reprocess the reads, holding one entry per CDR3 protein. The repertoire holds approximately 140,000 distinct CDR3 sequences, with more than 20% as singletons. The receptor's source is a human donor in good health (CMV status not recorded). Some clones in this sample may be carry-over from other donors' samples. The chain couples TRBV5-1 to TRBJ1-5; D gene ambiguous. Specimen: PBMCs, sequenced either directly or after in vitro stimulation (not recorded which). The CDR3 reads CASIGAGNNQPQHF. In DNA form, the CDR3 reads TGCGCCAGCATAGGAGCGGGGAACAATCAGCCCCAGCATTTT.